The 26 T cell receptor beta chains below come from one sample, sequenced in a study of OX40 agonist ivuxolimab in advanced cancers. Method: immunoSEQ multiplex PCR; TCRdb's copy keeps in-frame clones and lacks some. The table shows some 66,000 clones, with 83% occurring only once. Sequencing was performed on CD4+ or CD8+ T cells sorted from blood, taken in a trial of the OX40 agonist ivuxolimab. The receptors originated from an adult with an advanced solid tumor such as melanoma, head and neck, liver or kidney cancer.

The chain joins TRBV11-3 to TRBJ2-7, with D perhaps TRBD1 (5 bases). The CDR3 is made up of 16 amino acids. CDR1 SGHNT and CDR2 YENEEA come from the germline V gene. V shed 2 bases and J shed 3 bases, with 17 bases lying between them. CDR3 nucleotides: TGTGCCAGCAGCTTAAGGGGCCCAGGGCAGTTCTACGAGCAGTACTTC. Encoded protein: CASSLRGPGQFYEQYF.

Here the CDR3 reads CASTRTRGNTEAFF. The CDR3 DNA reads TGTGCCAGCACCCGTACAAGGGGGAACACTGAAGCTTTCTTT. The chain joins TRBV5-6 to TRBJ1-1; TRBD1 is a possible D gene (5 bases). V was trimmed by 6 bases and J by 1 base, leaving 13 bases between them. The CDR3 length is 14 residues. Germline CDR1 reads SGHDT; CDR2 reads YYEEEE.

J is TRBJ2-5 and V is TRBV5-4; 11 nucleotides align to TRBD2. J lost 4 bases, V lost 4 bases, and 6 bases had no gene match. This CDR3 is 15 amino acids long. Germline CDR1 reads SGHNT; CDR2 reads YYREEE (reference sequence). The CDR3 reads CASSPGGTSGETQYF. CDR3 in DNA: TGTGCCAGCAGCCCCGGAGGGACTAGCGGAGAGACCCAGTACTTC.

The V call is TRBV18, the J call TRBJ2-2, with 7 bases matching TRBD1. This CDR3 is 15 amino acids long. CDR1 and CDR2 (germline): KGHSH, LQKENI. With 6 bases clipped from V and 1 base from J, the junction kept 5 bases outside the gene matches. The DNA for the CDR3 is TGTGCCAGCTCCCCGGGACAGCGGAACACCGGGGAGCTGTTTTTT. Its protein product is CASSPGQRNTGELFF. The whole variable domain, remainder taken from reference TRBV18 and TRBJ2-2, is NAGVMQNPRHLVRRRGQEARLRCSPMKGHSHVYWYRQLPEEGLKFMVYLQKENIIDESGMPKERFSAEFPKEGPSILRIQQVVRGDSAAYFCASSPGQRNTGELFFGEGSRLTVL.

The chain uses TRBV7-2 and TRBJ2-7; 9 bases are shared with TRBD2. Trimming at V came to 6 bases and at J to 3 bases, leaving 9 bases not matched to a gene. Germline CDR1 is SGHTA and CDR2 is FQGNSA. CDR3 length: 15 amino acids. The CDR3 DNA follows: TGTGCCAGCAGTACCCCGCGGGGGGGATACTACGAGCAGTACTTC. This codes for CASSTPRGGYYEQYF.

The table lists this clone with a few counts. The chain employs TRBV28 and TRBJ2-5; D possibly corresponds to TRBD2 (7 bases). Germline CDR1 and CDR2: MDHEN and SYDVKM. The V and J ends lost 6 bases and 7 bases respectively, with 18 bases between them. The CDR3 sequence is 14 residues long. The CDR3 DNA reads TGTGCCAGCAGCTCCCCCGGGGGGCGTGGGACCCAGTACTTC. Translation gives CASSSPGGRGTQYF.

This chain joins TRBV28 and TRBJ2-7, with 11 bases lining up with TRBD1. Per the germline V gene, CDR1 is MDHEN and CDR2 is SYDVKM. The CDR3 has 14 amino acids. Losses at the gene ends were 7 bases for V and 13 bases for J; bases not matched to a gene: 15. In DNA form, the CDR3 reads TGTGCCAGCAAGATTGGGACAGGGGGGGTATCACATTACTTC. Translation: CASKIGTGGVSHYF.

The chain uses TRBV5-1 and TRBJ2-1, with D tentatively TRBD2 (6 bases). Germline CDR1 is SGHRS and CDR2 is YFSETQ. V lost 1 base and J 10 bases, leaving 12 bases between the germline ends. CDR3 length: 13 amino acids. This CDR3 is CASSLSGVPEQFF. CDR3 in DNA: TGCGCCAGCAGCTTGTCGGGAGTCCCCGAGCAGTTCTTC.

The chain couples TRBV7-2 to TRBJ2-7; 10 bases are shared with TRBD2. This CDR3 has 16 amino acids. Trimming at V came to 1 base and at J to 6 bases, leaving 9 bases not matched to a gene. CDR1 is SGHTA and CDR2 is FQGNSA in the germline V gene. The CDR3 DNA reads TGTGCCAGCAGCTTAGTCAGCGGGAGGGCGGTTGGCGAGCAGTACTTC. Residues: CASSLVSGRAVGEQYF.

This chain links TRBV18 with TRBJ2-3; 16 bases map to TRBD2. The CDR3 covers 18 residues. Germline assignment: CDR1 KGHSH and CDR2 LQKENI. Trimming took 2 bases from V and 2 from J; bases not matched to a gene: 4. The CDR3 region has the DNA TGTGCCAGCTCACCAGGGACTAGCGGGAGGGCCGACACAGATACGCAGTATTTT. Amino acids: CASSPGTSGRADTDTQYF. The complete variable domain, with remaining parts taken from reference TRBV18 and TRBJ2-3, reads NAGVMQNPRHLVRRRGQEARLRCSPMKGHSHVYWYRQLPEEGLKFMVYLQKENIIDESGMPKERFSAEFPKEGPSILRIQQVVRGDSAAYFCASSPGTSGRADTDTQYFGPGTRLTVL.

This sequence joins TRBV28 and TRBJ2-3; TRBD2 agrees at 9 bases. The germline CDR1 and CDR2 sequences are MDHEN and SYDVKM. There are 15 residues in the CDR3. V gave up 3 bases and J gave up 5 bases; unmatched junction bases: 6. CDR3 nucleotide sequence: TGTGCCAGCAGTTTGGTAGCGGGAGAACAAGATACGCAGTATTTT. This translates into CASSLVAGEQDTQYF. Combining the CDR3 with reference TRBV28 and TRBJ2-3 gives the whole variable domain DVKVTQSSRYLVKRTGEKVFLECVQDMDHENMFWYRQDPGLGLRLIYFSYDVKMKEKGDIPEGYSVSREKKERFSLILESASTNQTSMYLCASSLVAGEQDTQYFGPGTRLTVL.

J is TRBJ2-1 and V is TRBV5-1; 7 nucleotides align to TRBD1. The length of the CDR3 is 15 residues. V lost 3 bases to trimming and J lost 4 bases; unmatched junction nucleotides: 7. The germline V gene has CDR1 SGHRS and CDR2 YFSETQ. The CDR3 nucleotides read TGCGCCAGCAGCTCTACAGGGGACCCATACAATGAGCAGTTCTTC. Translation: CASSSTGDPYNEQFF.

The V call is TRBV6-6, the J call TRBJ1-1; D gene unclear. Trimming removed 0 bases at V and 7 bases at J, with 15 bases between. The CDR3 contains 15 residues. Germline assignment: CDR1 MNHNY and CDR2 SVGAGI (reference sequence). CDR3 amino acids: CASSYSTAVNGEAFF. CDR3 DNA: TGTGCCAGCAGTTACTCGACGGCCGTAAACGGTGAAGCTTTCTTT.

This sequence joins TRBV11-3 and TRBJ1-2, with 9 bases that match TRBD1. CDR1 SGHNT and CDR2 YENEEA come from the germline V gene. The CDR3 is 15 amino acids. The V and J ends lost 0 bases and 8 bases, in that order; junction bases with no gene match: 7. Written as DNA, the CDR3 is TGTGCCAGCAGCTTAGATTCCGGGACAGGGAACGGCTACACCTTC. Protein product: CASSLDSGTGNGYTF.

This clone was seen only once. The chain carries TRBV2 and TRBJ1-4; D possibly corresponds to TRBD1 (6 bases). The CDR3 spans 14 residues. V shed 6 bases and J shed 4 bases, with 12 bases lying between them. From germline, CDR1 is SNHLY and CDR2 FYNNEI. The CDR3, as DNA: TGTGCCAGCAGGGCGGACAGCCTTAATGAAAAACTGTTTTTT. Its translation: CASRADSLNEKLFF.

This clone is termed medium-sized. The chain carries TRBV29-1 and TRBJ1-2, with 12 bases that match TRBD1. The CDR3 spans 20 residues. The germline gives CDR1 SQVTM, CDR2 ANQGSEA. V was pared by 3 bases and J by 3 bases, with 20 bases of the junction left unmatched. The CDR3 region has the DNA TGCAGCGTTGATGGAGGGACAGGGGGCCCCGGACGTTTTTCACACTATGGCTACACCTTC. Amino acids: CSVDGGTGGPGRFSHYGYTF.

V and J are TRBV5-4 and TRBJ2-3; D gene unclear. The CDR3 sequence is 14 residues long. Trimming took 4 bases from V and 4 from J, leaving 13 bases between them. Germline lookup yields CDR1 SGHNT and CDR2 YYREEE (reference sequence). The CDR3: CASSPSSLSDTQYF. CDR3 DNA sequence: TGTGCCAGCAGCCCTTCGTCACTATCAGATACGCAGTATTTT.

In this sample, this clone turned up a few times. The chain has TRBV6-5 and TRBJ1-1; perhaps TRBD1 as D (5 bases). The CDR3 loop spans 13 amino acids. Trimming stripped 7 bases from V and 0 bases from J, with 9 bases between. The germline gives CDR1 MNHEY, CDR2 SVGAGI. The CDR3 here is CASIGVVNTEAFF. CDR3 coding DNA: TGTGCCAGCATAGGGGTGGTGAACACTGAAGCTTTCTTT.

The chain uses TRBV9 and TRBJ2-3; 13 nucleotides line up with TRBD2. Germline V gene data show CDR1 as SGDLS and CDR2 as YYNGEE. The CDR3 extends over 17 amino acids. V was pared by 3 bases and J by 2 bases, with 6 bases of the junction left unmatched. The CDR3, as DNA: TGTGCCAGCAGCGCAAGGACTAGCGGGAGCTCCACAGATACGCAGTATTTT. It codes for CASSARTSGSSTDTQYF.

V usage is TRBV6-1 and J usage is TRBJ2-2; D might be TRBD1 (6 bases). Trimming took off 2 bases at V and 6 bases at J, with 10 bases between the two ends. This CDR3 is built from 14 residues. Germline V gene data show CDR1 as MNHNS and CDR2 as SASEGT. The CDR3 sequence is CASSEYRVPGELFF. CDR3 coding DNA: TGTGCCAGCAGTGAATACAGGGTGCCCGGGGAGCTGTTTTTT.

The chain employs TRBV14 and TRBJ2-5, with D tentatively TRBD2 (6 bases). The CDR3 covers 13 residues. The V gene's germline CDR1 is SGHDN and CDR2 FVKESK. Trimming stripped 3 bases from V and 2 bases from J, with 7 bases between. The CDR3 DNA reads as TGTGCCAGCAGCCAGGGACTGCAAGAGACCCAGTACTTC. Its protein is CASSQGLQETQYF.

The chain is built from TRBV5-8 and TRBJ2-1, with D perhaps TRBD1 (5 bases). The germline V and J ends were trimmed by 4 bases and 4 bases, with 18 bases remaining between them. The CDR3 is 16 residues long. The germline V gene encodes CDR1 SGHTS and CDR2 YDEGEE. The CDR3 loop is CASSPGSSPIYNEQFF. CDR3 in DNA: TGTGCCAGCAGCCCAGGGTCGAGTCCCATTTACAATGAGCAGTTCTTC.

V gene TRBV10-3 combines with J gene TRBJ1-2, with TRBD1 matching 7 bases. Germline values: CDR1 ENHRY, CDR2 SYGVKD. The V and J ends lost 3 bases and 4 bases, in that order; junction bases with no gene match: 5. CDR3 length: 14 residues. The CDR3 is CAISDGRGGYGYTF. In DNA form, the CDR3 reads TGTGCCATCAGTGATGGCAGGGGGGGCTATGGCTACACCTTC.

By share, this clone ranks as medium-sized. This chain joins TRBV6-1 and TRBJ2-7; 7 nucleotides agree with TRBD1. The J segment lost 3 bases and the V segment lost 7 bases, leaving 6 bases of the junction unmatched. CDR3 length: 13 residues. Per germline, CDR1 MNHNS and CDR2 SASEGT. The CDR3 bases are TGTGCCAGCACCTGGGACAGCAACTACGAGCAGTACTTC. Protein: CASTWDSNYEQYF.

The V call is TRBV19, the J call TRBJ2-5; 10 nucleotides line up with TRBD1. This CDR3 spans 17 amino acids. CDR1 and CDR2 from the germline V gene are LNHDA and SQIVND (reference sequence). With 1 base clipped from V and 4 bases from J, the junction kept 9 bases outside the gene matches. CDR3 bases: TGTGCCAGTAGTATAGGACAGGGGGCGGGAGGACGAGAGACCCAGTACTTC. Its protein is CASSIGQGAGGRETQYF.

The gene calls are TRBV5-1 and TRBJ1-1, with D possibly TRBD1 on 6 matching bases. Germline V gives CDR1 SGHRS, CDR2 YFSETQ. Trimming removed 4 bases at V and 1 base at J, with 14 bases between. The CDR3 contains 15 residues. CDR3 in amino acids: CASSTAGARNTEAFF. The CDR3 region has the DNA TGCGCCAGCAGCACAGCAGGGGCCAGGAACACTGAAGCTTTCTTT.